The table lists the clone carrying this T cell receptor (beta chain) with a few counts. Its antigen remains unknown. This specimen belongs to a study of T cells in Graves' hyperthyroidism and ophthalmopathy. Findings and caveats of the study: Ophthalmopathy was separated from stable hyperthyroidism by a 13 V-J model. Most thyroid-expanded clonotypes above 0.001 were also found in blood.

Amplification of TCR beta CDR3 regions used RNA as the template. Carried out on the TCR CDR3, a first-round RT-PCR used the HTBI primer set. TCRdb fed the multiplex PCR reads into MiXCR, producing one record per CDR3 protein. The sample has 500,000 to 650,000 distinct CDR3 sequences; 12% to 15% are singletons. Looked up from germline, CDR1 is SQVTM and CDR2 is ANQGSEA. Trimming removed 4 bases from V and 0 bases from J, with 9 bases in between. The CDR3 has 14 residues. Diagnosis of hyperthyroidism was new in patients aged 18 to 65, and its duration was under 2 months. The rearrangement links TRBV29-1 to TRBJ1-4; D gene unclear. The sample comprised blood. This clonotype was obtained from a woman aged 40 to 49 with Graves' hyperthyroidism. The CDR3 region has the DNA TGCAGCGTTGTAGTACGATCAACTAATGAAAAACTGTTTTTT. Translation gives CSVVVRSTNEKLFF.